This passage covers 9 T cell receptor beta chains from one sample sequenced in a study of T cells after yellow fever vaccination. TCRdb re-analysed the 5' RACE reads in MiXCR, keeping a single row per CDR3 protein. The sample records roughly 310,000 distinct CDR3 sequences, roughly 8.7% being singletons. The sequencing here drew on PBMCs, taken on the day of the first yellow fever vaccination. These receptors were obtained from a young man who received the YFV17D yellow fever vaccine.

This clonotype was seen more than once but under ten times. The CDR3 sequence is CASVSRGGPTDTQYF. The CDR3 coding sequence is TGTGCCAGCGTTAGTCGCGGGGGGCCCACAGATACGCAGTATTTT. This chain uses TRBV12-3 or TRBV12-4 with TRBJ2-3; 8 bases fit TRBD2. This CDR3 spans 15 amino acids. The V and J ends lost 8 bases and 2 bases, in that order; junction bases with no gene match: 9.

This clonotype has only a few counts. The rearrangement uses TRBV19 and TRBJ2-7, with 7 bases aligning to TRBD1. After removal of 4 bases from V and 3 bases from J, the junction contained 9 bases not matched to a gene. CDR1 LNHDA and CDR2 SQIVND come from the germline V gene (reference sequence). There are 15 residues in the CDR3. CDR3 nucleotide sequence: TGTGCCAGTAGTACGAGACAGGGTTCATTCTACGAGCAGTACTTC. This encodes CASSTRQGSFYEQYF. Filled out from reference TRBV19 and TRBJ2-7, the complete variable domain reads DGGITQSPKYLFRKEGQNVTLSCEQNLNHDAMYWYRQDPGQGLRLIYYSQIVNDFQKGDIAEGYSVSREKKESFPLTVTSAQKNPTAFYLCASSTRQGSFYEQYFGPGTRLTVT.

This clonotype has at least ten counts. The V call is TRBV7-9, the J call TRBJ2-6; D may be TRBD1 (5 bases). The CDR3 length is 17 residues. V lost 10 bases and J lost 4, with 23 bases in between. Germline V gene sequence: CDR1 SEHNR, CDR2 FQNEAQ (reference sequence). Written as DNA, the CDR3 is TGTGCCACCCCGTTGGGGCCGCTCCTGTTAGGGGCCAACGTCCTGACTTTC. Translating it yields CATPLGPLLLGANVLTF. Complete variable domain (other parts from reference TRBV7-9 and TRBJ2-6): DTGVSQNPRHKITKRGQNVTFRCDPISEHNRLYWYRQTLGQGPEFLTYFQNEAQLEKSRLLSDRFSAERPKGSFSTLEIQRTEQGDSAMYLCATPLGPLLLGANVLTFGAGSRLTVL.

This clonotype was observed a few times. The rearrangement joins TRBV5-1 to TRBJ1-6; no firm D call. Germline CDR1 is SGHRS and CDR2 is YFSETQ. The length of the CDR3 is 15 residues. Trimming cost V 0 bases and J 9 bases, with 13 bases left between them. The CDR3 protein is CASSLGQAEGSPLHF. The CDR3 bases are TGCGCCAGCAGCTTGGGTCAGGCCGAAGGTTCACCCCTCCACTTT.

The chain links TRBV19 to TRBJ2-1, with D perhaps TRBD1 (5 bases). The V and J ends lost 2 bases and 1 base respectively, with 9 bases between them. CDR1 and CDR2 (germline): LNHDA, SQIVND (reference sequence). The CDR3 contains 15 residues. The CDR3 sequence: CASSISQGSYNEQFF. As DNA, the CDR3 is TGTGCCAGTAGTATAAGTCAGGGTTCCTACAATGAGCAGTTCTTC.

This clonotype occurred many times. The chain uses TRBV7-9 and TRBJ2-1; D perhaps matches TRBD1 (6 bases). The V gene lost 5 bases and the J gene lost 5 bases, with 10 bases spanning the gap. Germline V gene data show CDR1 as SEHNR and CDR2 as FQNEAQ (reference sequence). The CDR3 consists of 13 residues. CDR3 sequence (DNA): TGTGCCAGCAGCCCGGACAGTAACAATGAGCAGTTCTTC. Translating it yields CASSPDSNNEQFF.

This clonotype has just a few counts. The chain uses TRBV20-1 and TRBJ2-5; D perhaps matches TRBD2 (5 bases). CDR1 DFQATT and CDR2 SNEGSKA come from the germline V gene (reference sequence). This CDR3 region has 13 residues. V was pared by 1 base and J by 3 bases, with 9 bases between. CDR3 DNA sequence: TGCAGTGCTAGAGGGACGGAGGAAGAGACCCAGTACTTC. It is translated as CSARGTEEETQYF.

The V and J genes are TRBV29-1 and TRBJ2-2; tentatively, D is TRBD1 (6 bases). V was pared by 7 bases and J by 2 bases, with 17 bases between. Germline CDR1 SQVTM, CDR2 ANQGSEA. There are 15 residues in the CDR3. As DNA, the CDR3 is TGCAGCGCCACCGGACAGTCACTCAACACCGGGGAGCTGTTTTTT. Translation gives CSATGQSLNTGELFF.

This chain joins TRBV28 and TRBJ1-2, with D hard to call. CDR1 is MDHEN and CDR2 is SYDVKM in the germline V gene. V lost 1 base to trimming and J lost 6 bases, with 9 bases between them. The CDR3 loop spans 13 amino acids. CDR3 protein: CASSLSNADGYTF. The CDR3 bases are TGTGCCAGCAGTTTATCGAATGCGGATGGCTACACCTTC.